This paragraph covers one T cell receptor (beta chain) sequence. Its specificity is not known. Clones were read by immunoSEQ multiplex PCR, and TCRdb kept only the in-frame ones, dropping some. This table has 75,000 to 95,000 clones, around 93% appearing once. The data were taken from a study of graft-versus-host responses after intestinal transplantation. This sample comprised unstimulated CD8+ T cells sorted from spleen or lymph node cells, obtained before intestinal transplant. The receptor comes from a human donor who received an intestinal transplant.

The chain's CDR3 is CASSQDRLGGDGYTF. The CDR3 DNA sequence: TGCGCCAGCAGCCAAGACCGGCTAGGGGGTGATGGCTACACCTTC. The genes are TRBV4-3 and TRBJ1-2, with D maybe TRBD1 (6 bases). Germline V gene sequence: CDR1 LGHNA, CDR2 YSLEER. CDR3 length: 15 amino acids. The germline V and J ends were trimmed by 0 bases and 6 bases, with 14 bases remaining between them.